Listed below are T cell receptor beta chains from one sample, sequenced in a study of blood T cell repertoires in COVID-19. Some clones are missing from TCRdb's copy, which holds only in-frame ones; the method was immunoSEQ multiplex PCR. The sample consists of 250,000 to 350,000 clones, around 88% of them appearing once. Sample: peripheral blood. All receptors come from a woman aged 25 to 39 who had recovered from COVID-19. Both conserved end residues are trimmed from each CDR3. The order of the fields is V gene, D gene, J gene, clone size, CDR3 protein. The D gene is left open where the match is weak. For some rows the clone size is stated as once, few or many, or as a class when expanded; others skip it.

TRBV30	NA	TRBJ1-6	NA	AWIGASNSPLH
TRBV6-5	TRBD1	TRBJ1-4	NA	ASNGDRGNEKLF
TRBV25-1	TRBD2	TRBJ2-1	NA	ASSAGLAVNEQF
TRBV7-8	NA	TRBJ1-2	NA	ASSLAGAGDHGYT
TRBV19	TRBD1	TRBJ1-5	NA	ASSETGDAPPQH
TRBV11-2	NA	TRBJ2-5	NA	ASSLDVGRQETQY
TRBV5-1	NA	TRBJ1-6	NA	ASSPGREHYNSPLH
TRBV29-1	NA	TRBJ2-1	NA	SAAFPGTNEQF
TRBV24-1	TRBD1	TRBJ1-2	NA	ATSDADRDPRGYT
TRBV5-1	TRBD1	TRBJ2-7	NA	ASSWGTGISLEQY
TRBV20-1	TRBD1	TRBJ1-2	NA	SASSPGGTYGYT
TRBV5-8	TRBD1	TRBJ2-3	NA	ASSLAGQGSSDTQY
TRBV29-1	TRBD2	TRBJ2-3	once	SVAGTSGTSTDTQY
TRBV5-1	TRBD1	TRBJ2-2	NA	ASSPRTGVNTGELF
TRBV19	NA	TRBJ2-5	few	ASSISRDKTQY
TRBV19	NA	TRBJ1-1	NA	ASSIGEGLNTEAF
TRBV7-2	NA	TRBJ2-7	NA	ASSLARHEQY
TRBV12-5	NA	TRBJ2-2	few	ASGRARGGGELF
TRBV29-1	TRBD1	TRBJ1-1	NA	SARQGMNTEAF
TRBV29-1	NA	TRBJ2-7	NA	SVEEGRESYEQY
TRBV13	TRBD2	TRBJ2-3	NA	ASSSRYSGGVTDTQY
TRBV19	NA	TRBJ1-1	few	ASRHRVEAF
TRBV6-5	TRBD1	TRBJ1-1	NA	ASSYGSGGNTEAF
TRBV4-3	NA	TRBJ2-3	NA	ASSRGTFKTDTQY
TRBV21-1	NA	TRBJ2-7	NA	ASSSPGQGYEQY
TRBV7-9	TRBD1	TRBJ1-2	NA	ASSDGTVGSYGYT
TRBV30	NA	TRBJ1-2	NA	AWSVRRVNYGYT
TRBV6-5	NA	TRBJ1-1	NA	ASSGGPEAF
TRBV18	NA	TRBJ2-6	NA	ASSPMRQSPSGANVLT
TRBV5-5	NA	TRBJ2-5	once	ASSRWGVSQETQY
TRBV10-2	NA	TRBJ1-6	NA	ASSESSNSPLH
TRBV3-1/TRBV3-2	NA	TRBJ1-4	NA	ASSHTRQDEKLF
TRBV3-1/TRBV3-2	TRBD2	TRBJ2-1	NA	ASSQRPGGNEQF
TRBV27	NA	TRBJ2-7	NA	ASRGTYEQY
TRBV3-1/TRBV3-2	TRBD1	TRBJ2-1	NA	ASSQDSGTGGNEQF
TRBV27	TRBD1	TRBJ2-1	NA	ASTIYGTGYNEQF
TRBV7-9	NA	TRBJ1-5	NA	ASSLTGPGNQPQH
TRBV7-9	NA	TRBJ1-2	NA	ASSLLGGINYGYT
TRBV28	TRBD2	TRBJ2-3	NA	ASSSSGRDTDTQY
TRBV7-9	TRBD1	TRBJ1-1	NA	ASSVDRGNTEAF
TRBV15	NA	TRBJ1-4	NA	ATDAAGGTNEKLF
TRBV4-3	NA	TRBJ2-3	NA	ASSQVLGRETDTQY
TRBV28	NA	TRBJ2-4	NA	ASSFVRLAKNIQY
TRBV1	NA	TRBJ2-1	NA	TSSQDGGVWDATGGNEQF
TRBV6-5	TRBD1	TRBJ1-5	NA	ASGQGTGQPQH
TRBV27	TRBD1	TRBJ2-7	NA	ASRGQGRAYEQY
TRBV13	TRBD2	TRBJ2-5	NA	ASSEGTSGQETQY
TRBV27	NA	TRBJ2-7	NA	ASGHYEQY
TRBV18	NA	TRBJ1-4	NA	ASSPSTGANEKLF
TRBV5-1	NA	TRBJ2-6	NA	ASSGAPRGSGANVLT
TRBV9	NA	TRBJ1-1	NA	ASSTHRQSEAF
TRBV4-1	NA	TRBJ1-1	NA	ASSQPWGGTEAF
TRBV12-3/TRBV12-4	TRBD1	TRBJ1-2	NA	ASSGQGHYGYT
TRBV7-9	NA	TRBJ2-7	NA	ASSLVTAYEQY
TRBV28	TRBD1	TRBJ1-5	NA	ASSLYRGYSNQPQH